The entry below describes one T cell receptor (beta chain). As yet, its antigen is unknown. Sample-barcoded 5' priming and a J-beta primer mix drove a second PCR of about 6 to 12 cycles. MiXCR, applied by TCRdb to the 5' RACE reads, yields one record per CDR3 protein. The repertoire has about 1.1 million distinct CDR3 sequences, approximately 38% of them found once; the top ten carry around 13%. The data are from a study of blood T cells in healthy people across ages. Notes on the study in general: Long-lived donors had more naive CD4+ cells and higher diversity than aged donors.

PBMCs, at least 7 million per sample, were isolated. Germline CDR1 and CDR2: SGHVS and FQNEAQ. The CDR3 covers 14 residues. Trimming removed 4 bases at V and 6 bases at J, with 13 bases between. This chain uses TRBV7-8 with TRBJ2-1; D uncertain. Material for sequencing was blood. This sequence was found in a young man in good health. CDR3 coding DNA: TGTGCCAGCAGCTCCCGGAACAGATTCAATGAGCAGTTCTTC. It specifies CASSSRNRFNEQFF.